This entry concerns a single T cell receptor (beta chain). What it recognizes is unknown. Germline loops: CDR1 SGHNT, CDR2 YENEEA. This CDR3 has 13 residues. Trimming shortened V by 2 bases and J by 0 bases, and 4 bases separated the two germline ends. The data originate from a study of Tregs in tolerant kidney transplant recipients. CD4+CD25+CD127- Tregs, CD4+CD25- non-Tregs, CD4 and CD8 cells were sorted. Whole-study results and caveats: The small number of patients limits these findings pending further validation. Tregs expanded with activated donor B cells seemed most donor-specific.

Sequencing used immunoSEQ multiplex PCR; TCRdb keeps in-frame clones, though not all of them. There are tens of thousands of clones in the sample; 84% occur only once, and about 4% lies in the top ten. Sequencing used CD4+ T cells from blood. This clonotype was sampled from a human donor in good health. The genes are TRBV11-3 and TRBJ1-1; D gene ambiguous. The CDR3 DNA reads TGTGCCAGCAGCTTATCTGTGAACACTGAAGCTTTCTTT. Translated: CASSLSVNTEAFF.